The T cell receptor (beta chain) under discussion was sequenced for a study of response to subunit inactivated influenza vaccine. The study's findings and limits: Researchers suggested that each seasonal influenza vaccination recruits few new T cells.

Details on this clonotype: What it binds is unknown. Being one base from a much bigger clone, this may be a read error.

TCRdb reprocessed the RT-PCR reads with MiXCR, giving one entry per CDR3 protein. This table holds over 450,000 distinct CDR3 sequences, 10% to 15% found once. This CDR3 comprises 13 residues. Germline V gene sequence: CDR1 ENHRY, CDR2 SYGVKD. After removal of 4 bases from V and 3 bases from J, the junction contained 2 bases not matched to a gene. The source was PBMCs from blood, collected about 40 days after vaccination. The rearrangement links TRBV10-3 to TRBJ1-1, with 7 bases that match TRBD1. The origin of this receptor is a man aged 50 to 59 who received an inactivated influenza vaccine. The CDR3 region is CAISAGQYTEAFF. CDR3 coding DNA: TGTGCCATCAGTGCGGGACAGTACACTGAAGCTTTCTTT.